This is a list of T cell receptor beta chains from one sample in a study of blood T cell repertoires in COVID-19. The protocol was immunoSEQ multiplex PCR, while the TCRdb copy is restricted to in-frame clones and leaves out a portion. The profile shows more than 150,000 clones, roughly 85% of them singletons. The sequenced sample was peripheral blood. The origin of the receptors is a man in his fifties or sixties with acute or convalescent COVID-19. Each CDR3 is given with its conserved first and last residue.

j_call v_call cdr3_aa
TRBJ1-2 TRBV28 CASRPGSSEGYGYTF
TRBJ1-1 TRBV27 CASRRAQRDTEAFF
TRBJ2-3 TRBV6-4 CASRERVGTDTQYF
TRBJ1-2 TRBV28 CASSREGYTF
TRBJ1-2 TRBV6-2/TRBV6-3 CASSRVRGLDGYTF
TRBJ2-3 TRBV24-1 CATSDPSNRGGLAGGFTDTQYF
TRBJ2-5 TRBV6-4 CASSDSKQANCGLAVLYQETQYF
TRBJ2-7 TRBV7-3 CASSPPSLLTSPYEQYF
TRBJ1-2 TRBV28 CASRTGTGGRTNYGYTF
TRBJ2-7 TRBV3-1/TRBV3-2 CASSQTGREQYF
TRBJ2-7 TRBV29-1 CSVANNYEQYF
TRBJ1-1 TRBV28 CASSFGFRGGTEAFF
TRBJ2-2 TRBV7-2 CASSLQGANTGELFF
TRBJ2-1 TRBV13 CASSPITDSGGASYNEQFF
TRBJ1-1 TRBV9 CASSVGGGPEAEAFF
TRBJ2-6 TRBV7-2 CASSSNTPGANVLTF
TRBJ2-3 TRBV9 CASSVDSTSTDTQYF
TRBJ2-2 TRBV28 CASIPGGSGLTGELFF
TRBJ2-1 TRBV7-9 CASSSRDRGNEQFF
TRBJ2-1 TRBV30 CAWISAGSRSYNEQFF
TRBJ2-1 TRBV3-1/TRBV3-2 CASSLLTSGRAGEQFF
TRBJ1-1 TRBV10-3 CAISDGDRWDTEAFF
TRBJ2-7 TRBV20-1 CSTYRDEQYF
TRBJ2-7 TRBV5-5 CASSRGTGGSYEQYF
TRBJ1-3 TRBV30 CAWSRTVQPGNTIYF
TRBJ2-5 TRBV7-9 CASSSLYWTSPETQYF
TRBJ1-1 TRBV9 CASSPGHLNTEAFF
TRBJ2-5 TRBV3-1/TRBV3-2 CASSRRGEETQYF
TRBJ2-1 TRBV6-1 CASSPGDNEQFF
TRBJ1-5 TRBV2 CASRGRGLWNQPQHF
TRBJ1-2 TRBV10-2 CASKAGTGINYGYTF
TRBJ2-3 TRBV9 CASSVVAGGTDTQYF
TRBJ2-2 TRBV29-1 CSALPGQGWTGELFF
TRBJ1-1 TRBV6-5 CASSYEAYTEAFF
TRBJ2-1 TRBV5-1 CASSFGPAGGSYNEQFF
TRBJ2-1 TRBV2 CASKGPTMAGGLTNEQFF
TRBJ2-3 TRBV3-1/TRBV3-2 CASSQGTDPTDTQYF
TRBJ2-6 TRBV3-1/TRBV3-2 CASSHQGRGVLTF
TRBJ1-5 TRBV6-2/TRBV6-3 CASSRQGAFNQPQHF
TRBJ2-5 TRBV28 CASNSGEETQYF
TRBJ2-1 TRBV6-6 CASSLTGGGNEQFF
TRBJ2-7 TRBV30 CAWSGLAGHYEQYF
TRBJ2-1 TRBV7-3 CASSPGAGEVGDEQFF
TRBJ1-5 TRBV15 CATSTGYSNQPQHF
TRBJ1-2 TRBV5-1 CASSLRTGAIYGYTF
TRBJ2-1 TRBV7-8 CASSSLRTLRNEQFF
TRBJ1-2 TRBV3-1/TRBV3-2 CASSQRYGGTPTNYGYTF
TRBJ2-7 TRBV28 CASSWGGGYYEQYF
TRBJ1-4 TRBV28 CASSPSRTGWEKLFF
TRBJ1-3 TRBV5-4 CASSLGTAGNTIYF
TRBJ1-5 TRBV19 CANILMVQGPLSNQPQHF
TRBJ1-3 TRBV30 CAWSVPTSTRGTIYF
TRBJ2-7 TRBV5-1 CASSSTYEQYF
TRBJ2-1 TRBV6-4 CASLGGEAPLGVYNEQFF
TRBJ1-2 TRBV25-1 CASRGQGRFNYGYTF
TRBJ1-3 TRBV3-1/TRBV3-2 CASSPGSGNTIYF
TRBJ2-7 TRBV11-3 CASSPDRGGAQYF
TRBJ2-7 TRBV7-9 CASTPLGPPEYF
TRBJ1-2 TRBV25-1 CASRAGSNYGYTF